The entry that follows covers one T cell receptor (beta chain) sequence. Its specificity is not known. The sample comes from a study of cytomegalovirus exposure and HLA in healthy donors. Overall study: The 550 to 800 first-cohort repertoires and the 95 to 150 validation repertoires shared the same platform, a later analysis reported. Broader study findings: Three CMV-associated chains were confirmed in vitro to be specific for CMV antigens. The majority of TCR sequences were rare, yet some public TCRs appeared in many donors.

Some clones are missing from TCRdb's copy, which holds only in-frame ones; the method was immunoSEQ multiplex PCR. Among 230,000 or so clones, roughly 88% were seen once, and the ten largest hold about 2.9%. CDR1 is SGHNT and CDR2 is YYREEE in the germline V gene (reference sequence). Trimming removed 4 bases from V and 5 bases from J; junction bases left unmatched: 14. The CDR3 totals 17 residues. The study drew the donors from its roughly 120-subject validation cohort, separate from the approximately 700-subject first cohort. The sequencing input was PBMCs. The source of this sequence is a woman aged 18-29 years in good health and CMV-seronegative. J is TRBJ2-5 and V is TRBV5-4, with 10 positions matching TRBD2. The CDR3 sequence: CASSGRKGLALKETQYF. Written as DNA, the CDR3 is TGTGCCAGCAGCGGACGAAAGGGACTAGCGCTCAAGGAGACCCAGTACTTC.